A selection of T cell receptor beta chains follows, all from one sample in a study of cytomegalovirus exposure and HLA in healthy donors. Sequencing used immunoSEQ multiplex PCR; TCRdb keeps in-frame clones, though not all of them. The data contain roughly 150,000 clones, roughly 80% of them singletons. Sample: PBMCs. The source of these receptors is a man aged 35-49 years in good health and CMV-seronegative. Each CDR3 is given without its conserved first and last residue. The order of the fields is J gene, V gene, CDR3 protein.

J gene: TRBJ1-2
V gene: TRBV18
CDR3 protein: ASSSGQGNIYGYT

J gene: TRBJ2-7
V gene: TRBV19
CDR3 protein: ASSITGDEQY

J gene: TRBJ1-5
V gene: TRBV29-1
CDR3 protein: SFGGGGGQPQH

J gene: TRBJ1-2
V gene: TRBV2
CDR3 protein: ASSEARGPGGYT

J gene: TRBJ1-5
V gene: TRBV5-6
CDR3 protein: ASSFQGTGQANQPQH

J gene: TRBJ2-7
V gene: TRBV7-8
CDR3 protein: ASSLAPGQIYEQY

J gene: TRBJ2-5
V gene: TRBV5-6
CDR3 protein: ASSPRGRGSQETQY

J gene: TRBJ2-1
V gene: TRBV9
CDR3 protein: ASSVAPSQSYNEQF

J gene: TRBJ1-1
V gene: TRBV6-6
CDR3 protein: ASSIRGPNTEAF

J gene: TRBJ2-7
V gene: TRBV6-5
CDR3 protein: ASSTNRGRTYEQY

J gene: TRBJ2-3
V gene: TRBV6-5
CDR3 protein: ASSLGQGGTDTQY

J gene: TRBJ1-5
V gene: TRBV4-3
CDR3 protein: ASSQDRGTGEAQH

J gene: TRBJ2-5
V gene: TRBV6-1
CDR3 protein: ASSDRFLGARETQY

J gene: TRBJ2-7
V gene: TRBV29-1
CDR3 protein: SVGLAGGGYEQY

J gene: TRBJ1-1
V gene: TRBV4-1
CDR3 protein: ASSKQGTENTEAF

J gene: TRBJ1-4
V gene: TRBV30
CDR3 protein: AWTLTGIREEKLF

J gene: TRBJ1-2
V gene: TRBV5-5
CDR3 protein: ASSLSPLSGGVYGYT

J gene: TRBJ2-7
V gene: TRBV5-6
CDR3 protein: ASSTAGGLHSREQY

J gene: TRBJ1-5
V gene: TRBV5-1
CDR3 protein: ASSLYPDSNQPQH

J gene: TRBJ2-1
V gene: TRBV11-3
CDR3 protein: ASSWDSSSYNEQF

J gene: TRBJ2-5
V gene: TRBV4-2
CDR3 protein: ASSQGGKGAETQY

J gene: TRBJ2-3
V gene: TRBV7-2
CDR3 protein: ASSSRRVMSTDTQY

J gene: TRBJ2-1
V gene: TRBV5-1
CDR3 protein: ASSSWREGPNEQF

J gene: TRBJ2-2
V gene: TRBV29-1
CDR3 protein: SVVNDTGELF

J gene: TRBJ2-1
V gene: TRBV28
CDR3 protein: ASSWAGSYNEQF

J gene: TRBJ2-5
V gene: TRBV5-1
CDR3 protein: ASSWEGLAPQETQY

J gene: TRBJ1-2
V gene: TRBV19
CDR3 protein: ASSGTGTIANYGYT

J gene: TRBJ2-7
V gene: TRBV19
CDR3 protein: ASSAPLGQGAHEQY

J gene: TRBJ1-2
V gene: TRBV7-6
CDR3 protein: ASSLGSGDYGYT

J gene: TRBJ2-2
V gene: TRBV19
CDR3 protein: ASSMRDSTGELF

J gene: -
V gene: TRBV7-9
CDR3 protein: ASSLNLLEQY